This passage covers 16 T cell receptor beta chains from one sample sequenced in a study of blood T cell repertoires in COVID-19. Using immunoSEQ multiplex PCR, the repertoire was profiled, and TCRdb retains in-frame clones only, with some absent. The sample carries about 110,000 clones, roughly 76% recorded once. The source material was peripheral blood. These receptors all come from a woman aged 70-85 years with acute or convalescent COVID-19.

The chain employs TRBV3-1 (or the pseudogene TRBV3-2) and TRBJ2-2; 11 bases line up with TRBD2. This CDR3 contains 17 residues. Trimming removed 5 bases from V and 4 bases from J; junction bases left unmatched: 9. In germline, CDR1 is LGHDT, CDR2 YNNKEL (reference sequence). DNA of the CDR3: TGTGCCAGCAGCTCGCCGACTAGCGGGGACCGCACCGGGGAGCTGTTTTTT. As protein: CASSSPTSGDRTGELFF.

This rearrangement joins TRBV4-3 to TRBJ1-5; a possible D gene is TRBD1 (5 bases). Germline V CDR1 and CDR2: LGHNA, YSLEER. The CDR3 sequence is 18 residues long. Trimming left V 0 bases short and J 6 bases short, with 21 bases between. Here the CDR3 DNA reads TGCGCCAGCAGCCAAGATCGGGGCTCGGGGGAAAGGAGTCAGCCCCAGCATTTT. Protein sequence: CASSQDRGSGERSQPQHF.

The CDR3 is CASSPRQGKGEKLFF. The CDR3 DNA follows: TGTGCCAGCAGCCCCAGACAGGGTAAAGGTGAAAAACTGTTTTTT. V and J are TRBV7-9 and TRBJ1-4; 7 bases match TRBD1. The CDR3 length is 15 residues. V lost 5 bases, J lost 7 bases, and 10 bases stayed unmatched. Per the germline V gene, CDR1 is SEHNR and CDR2 is FQNEAQ (reference sequence). Full variable domain (rest looked up from reference TRBV7-9 and TRBJ1-4): DTGVSQNPRHKITKRGQNVTFRCDPISEHNRLYWYRQTLGQGPEFLTYFQNEAQLEKSRLLSDRFSAERPKGSFSTLEIQRTEQGDSAMYLCASSPRQGKGEKLFFGSGTQLSVL.

This clone was seen more than once but under ten times. The chain uses TRBV20-1 and TRBJ1-1, with D uncertain. This CDR3 has 11 amino acids. Per germline, CDR1 DFQATT and CDR2 SNEGSKA (reference sequence). V lost 1 base and J 6 bases, leaving 6 bases between the germline ends. The CDR3 region has the DNA TGCAGTGCTAGAGGCCCGGCTGAAGCTTTCTTT. Translating gives CSARGPAEAFF.

The chain carries TRBV30 and TRBJ1-1, with unresolved D. The V gene's germline CDR1 is GTSNPN and CDR2 SVGIG (reference sequence). V was pared by 0 bases and J by 8 bases, with 10 bases between. The CDR3 runs 12 residues. CDR3 sequence (DNA): TGTGCCTGGAGTGTGGGAGGTGCCGAAGCTTTCTTT. Residues: CAWSVGGAEAFF.

The rearrangement joins TRBV7-3 to TRBJ2-3, with TRBD2 matching over 8 bases. Germline lookup yields CDR1 SGHTA and CDR2 FQGTGA. V was clipped by 0 bases and J by 4 bases; unmatched bases: 0. This CDR3 has 14 amino acids. Here the CDR3 reads CASSLTGLADTQYF. Here the CDR3 DNA reads TGTGCCAGCAGCTTAACGGGACTAGCAGATACGCAGTATTTT.

The chain links TRBV6-2 or TRBV6-3 to TRBJ2-5; TRBD2 matches at 9 bases. Germline assignment: CDR1 MNHEY and CDR2 SVGEGT. This CDR3 is built from 17 residues. V gave up 5 bases and J gave up 4 bases; unmatched junction bases: 14. The CDR3, as DNA: TGTGCCAGCAGTCACTACCCGACTAGCGGAGGGGGAGAGACCCAGTACTTC. This translates into CASSHYPTSGGGETQYF.

V gene TRBV13 combines with J gene TRBJ1-1; 9 nucleotides align to TRBD1. Germline V gene data show CDR1 as PRHDT and CDR2 as FYEKMQ (reference sequence). V shed 4 bases, J shed 1 base, and the junction held 4 bases outside the gene matches. CDR3 length equals 15 residues. CDR3 coding DNA: TGTGCCAGCAGCTCAACAGGGGGCCGGAACACTGAAGCTTTCTTT. Protein sequence: CASSSTGGRNTEAFF.

Notes on this clone: Other DNA sequences in this sample translate to the same CDR3. J is TRBJ1-2 and V is TRBV30; D unresolved. The CDR3 spans 12 residues. The V gene's germline CDR1 is GTSNPN and CDR2 SVGIG (reference sequence). V was trimmed by 0 bases and J by 3 bases, leaving 5 bases between them. The chain's CDR3 is CAWSVTDYGYTF. Here the CDR3 DNA reads TGTGCCTGGAGTGTAACAGACTATGGCTACACCTTC.

This rearrangement joins TRBV5-1 to TRBJ1-3; the D gene is possibly TRBD1 (6 bases). The CDR3 length is 16 residues. Per germline, CDR1 SGHRS and CDR2 YFSETQ. The V gene lost 0 bases and the J gene lost 7 bases, with 17 bases spanning the gap. DNA of the CDR3: TGCGCCAGCAGCTTGGGAGGTCGGACAGAAAGGAACACCATATATTTT. Its protein is CASSLGGRTERNTIYF.

In the case of this clone: Other DNA sequences in this sample translate to the same CDR3. CDR3 coding DNA: TGTGCCAGCAGCTCCGGACTAGCCGGGAGCGGGGAGCTGTTTTTT. Its protein is CASSSGLAGSGELFF. The chain couples TRBV7-3 to TRBJ2-2, with 8 bases identical to TRBD2. The CDR3 is made up of 15 amino acids. The J segment lost 7 bases and the V segment lost 4 bases, leaving 8 bases of the junction unmatched. CDR1 and CDR2 from the germline V gene are SGHTA and FQGTGA. Looking up the rest from reference TRBV7-3 and TRBJ2-2 gives the full variable domain: GAGVSQTPSNKVTEKGKYVELRCDPISGHTALYWYRQSLGQGPEFLIYFQGTGAADDSGLPNDRFFAVRPEGSVSTLKIQRTERGDSAVYLCASSSGLAGSGELFFGEGSRLTVL.

The V and J genes are TRBV5-5 and TRBJ1-1, with 8 bases that match TRBD1. The CDR3 is made up of 14 amino acids. The J segment lost 6 bases and the V segment lost 2 bases, leaving 6 bases of the junction unmatched. Germline V CDR1 and CDR2: SGHKS, YYEKEE (reference sequence). CDR3 DNA: TGTGCCAGCAGCTTTATGGACAGGGAATCTGAAGCTTTCTTT. As protein: CASSFMDRESEAFF.

The V gene is TRBV15, the J gene TRBJ2-2; D is perhaps TRBD1 (5 bases). Trimming removed 1 base at V and 4 bases at J, with 13 bases between. Germline loops: CDR1 LNHNV, CDR2 YYDKDF (reference sequence). The CDR3 runs to 16 residues. Written as DNA, the CDR3 is TGTGCCACCAGCAGAGGTCAGGGTAGGAGCACCGGGGAGCTGTTTTTT. Its translation is CATSRGQGRSTGELFF.

The chain combines TRBV11-3 with TRBJ2-1; TRBD2 matches 11 bases. V lost 5 bases and J lost 7; bases outside the gene matches: 7. The germline V gene has CDR1 SGHNT and CDR2 YENEEA. The CDR3 runs 15 residues. The CDR3 is CASSLRLAGNNEQFF. In DNA, the CDR3 is TGTGCCAGCAGCCTACGACTAGCGGGGAATAATGAGCAGTTCTTC.

The DNA of the CDR3 is TGTGCCAGCAGCTTAGAGATAGCGCGGGGGACTTCAGATACGCAGTATTTT. It encodes CASSLEIARGTSDTQYF. This sequence joins TRBV7-2 and TRBJ2-3; 7 bases align to TRBD2. V lost 1 base to trimming and J lost 4 bases; unmatched junction nucleotides: 11. Germline CDR1 and CDR2: SGHTA and FQGNSA. The CDR3 totals 17 residues.

The V and J genes are TRBV28 and TRBJ2-1; D unclear. The CDR3 has 15 amino acids. V was clipped by 1 base and J by 0 bases, with 7 bases between them. The V gene's germline CDR1 is MDHEN and CDR2 SYDVKM. CDR3 protein: CASSLFESSYNEQFF. The CDR3 DNA reads TGTGCCAGCAGTTTATTCGAGAGCTCCTACAATGAGCAGTTCTTC.